This entry features one TCR beta chain sequence. The sample originates from a study of CD8 T cells in ankylosing spondylitis. TCRdb independently ran MiXCR on the 5' RACE reads; one entry per CDR3 protein. The sample holds more than 250,000 distinct CDR3 sequences, around 10% seen once. This TCR came from a female donor with ankylosing spondylitis or in good health (not recorded which). The sequencing input was blood, either unsorted or a sorted T cell fraction (not recorded which).

The CDR3: CATSGNRGFNEQFF. As DNA, the CDR3 is TGTGCCACCAGCGGAAACAGGGGTTTCAATGAGCAGTTCTTC. This sequence joins TRBV15 and TRBJ2-1, with 7 bases aligning to TRBD1. V dropped 5 bases and J dropped 6; count of bases not matched to a gene: 7. The CDR3 runs 14 residues. Germline V gene lookup returns CDR1 LNHNV and CDR2 YYDKDF (reference sequence). Complete variable domain (other parts from reference TRBV15 and TRBJ2-1): DAMVIQNPRYQVTQFGKPVTLSCSQTLNHNVMYWYQQKSSQAPKLLFHYYDKDFNNEADTPDNFQSRRPNTSFCFLDIRSPGLGDTAMYLCATSGNRGFNEQFFGPGTRLTVL.